The clone carrying this T cell receptor beta chain has more than one count but fewer than ten. The data originate from a study of tumour-infiltrating T cells in Burkitt lymphoma. Study as a whole: This cohort included all epidemiological subtypes of Burkitt lymphoma.

Sequenced by immunoSEQ multiplex PCR; TCRdb stores in-frame clones only, minus some. There are 3,000 to 4,000 clones in the sample; over 15% occur only once, and roughly 1.3% lies in the top ten. The sequenced sample was tumor tissue. The sequence was obtained from a human donor with Burkitt lymphoma.

CDR3 sequence: CASRESTANTEAFF. CDR3 nucleotides: TGTGCCAGCAGAGAGTCGACAGCGAACACTGAAGCTTTCTTT. The chain couples TRBV7-9 to TRBJ1-1, with D possibly TRBD1 on 5 matching bases. V was pared by 6 bases and J by 1 base, with 12 bases between. There are 14 residues in the CDR3. Germline CDR1 SEHNR, CDR2 FQNEAQ (reference sequence). Complete variable domain (other parts from reference TRBV7-9 and TRBJ1-1): DTGVSQNPRHKITKRGQNVTFRCDPISEHNRLYWYRQTLGQGPEFLTYFQNEAQLEKSRLLSDRFSAERPKGSFSTLEIQRTEQGDSAMYLCASRESTANTEAFFGQGTRLTVV.